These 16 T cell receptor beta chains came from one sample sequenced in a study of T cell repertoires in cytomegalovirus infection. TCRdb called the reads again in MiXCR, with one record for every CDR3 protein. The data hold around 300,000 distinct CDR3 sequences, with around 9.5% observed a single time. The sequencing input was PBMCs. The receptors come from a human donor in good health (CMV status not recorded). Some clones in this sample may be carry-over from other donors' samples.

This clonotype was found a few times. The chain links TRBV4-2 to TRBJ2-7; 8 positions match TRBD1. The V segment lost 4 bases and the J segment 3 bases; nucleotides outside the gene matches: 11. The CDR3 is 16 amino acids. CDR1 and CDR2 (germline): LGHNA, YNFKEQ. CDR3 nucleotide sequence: TGTGCCAGCAGCCCAACATACCGACAGGGGCTCTACGAGCAGTACTTC. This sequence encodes CASSPTYRQGLYEQYF.

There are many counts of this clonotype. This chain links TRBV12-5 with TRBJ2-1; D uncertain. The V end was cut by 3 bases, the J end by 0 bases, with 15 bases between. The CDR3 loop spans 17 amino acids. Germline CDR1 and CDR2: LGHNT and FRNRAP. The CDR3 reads CASGFSSDVYSYNEQFF. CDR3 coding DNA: TGTGCTAGTGGTTTCTCATCTGACGTTTACTCCTACAATGAGCAGTTCTTC.

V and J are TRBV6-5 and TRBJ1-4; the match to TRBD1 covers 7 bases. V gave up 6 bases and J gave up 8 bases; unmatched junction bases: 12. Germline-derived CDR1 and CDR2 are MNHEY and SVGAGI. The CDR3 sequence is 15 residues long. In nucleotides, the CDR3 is TGTGCCAGCAGCCTGATCGGTGACAGGGACGAAAAACTGTTTTTT. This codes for CASSLIGDRDEKLFF.

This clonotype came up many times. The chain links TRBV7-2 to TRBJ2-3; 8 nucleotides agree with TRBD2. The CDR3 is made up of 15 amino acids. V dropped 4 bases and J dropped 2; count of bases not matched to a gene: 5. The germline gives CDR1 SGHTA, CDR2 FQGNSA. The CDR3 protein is CASSSGTRNTDTQYF. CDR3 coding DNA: TGTGCCAGCAGCTCCGGGACTAGGAACACAGATACGCAGTATTTT.

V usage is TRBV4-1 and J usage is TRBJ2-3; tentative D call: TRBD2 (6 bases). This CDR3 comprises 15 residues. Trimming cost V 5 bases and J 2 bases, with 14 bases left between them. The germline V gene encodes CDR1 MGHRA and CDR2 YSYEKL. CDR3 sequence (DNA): TGCGCCAGCAGCATAGCGGATGCTCTCACAGATACGCAGTATTTT. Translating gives CASSIADALTDTQYF.

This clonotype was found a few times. CDR3 DNA: TGTGCCAGCAGTTACCGGGACGCAACCTACAATGAGCAGTTCTTC. Protein: CASSYRDATYNEQFF. The rearrangement joins TRBV6-8 to TRBJ2-1; tentatively, D is TRBD1 or TRBD2 (5 bases each). Trimming removed 2 bases from V and 2 bases from J, with 10 bases in between. Germline lookup yields CDR1 MNHGY and CDR2 SAAAGT. The CDR3 has 15 amino acids.

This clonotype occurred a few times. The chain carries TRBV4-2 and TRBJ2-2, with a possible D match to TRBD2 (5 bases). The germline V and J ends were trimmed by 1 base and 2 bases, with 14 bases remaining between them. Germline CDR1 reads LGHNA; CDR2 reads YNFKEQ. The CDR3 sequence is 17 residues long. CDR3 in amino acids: CASSQGSRTPNTGELFF. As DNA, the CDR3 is TGTGCCAGCAGCCAAGGGTCCAGGACTCCTAACACCGGGGAGCTGTTTTTT.

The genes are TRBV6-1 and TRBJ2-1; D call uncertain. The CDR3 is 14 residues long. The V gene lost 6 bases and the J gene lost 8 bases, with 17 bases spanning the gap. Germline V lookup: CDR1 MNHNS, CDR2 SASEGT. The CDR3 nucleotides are TGTGCCAGCAGCGGTGCGGAGTGGTTCGATGAGCAGTTCTTC. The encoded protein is CASSGAEWFDEQFF.

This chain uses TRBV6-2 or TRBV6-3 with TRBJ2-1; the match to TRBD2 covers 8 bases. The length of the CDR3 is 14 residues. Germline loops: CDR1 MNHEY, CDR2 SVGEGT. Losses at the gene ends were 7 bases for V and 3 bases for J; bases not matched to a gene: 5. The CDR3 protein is CASMTSVNYNEQFF. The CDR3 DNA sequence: TGTGCCAGCATGACTAGCGTTAACTACAATGAGCAGTTCTTC.

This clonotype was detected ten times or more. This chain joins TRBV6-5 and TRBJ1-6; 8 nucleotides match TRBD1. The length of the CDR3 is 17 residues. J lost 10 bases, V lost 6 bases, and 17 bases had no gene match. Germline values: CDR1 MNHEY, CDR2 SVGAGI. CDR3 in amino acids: CASSLGLWTGMISPLHF. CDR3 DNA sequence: TGTGCCAGCAGCTTAGGACTATGGACAGGGATGATATCACCCCTCCACTTT.

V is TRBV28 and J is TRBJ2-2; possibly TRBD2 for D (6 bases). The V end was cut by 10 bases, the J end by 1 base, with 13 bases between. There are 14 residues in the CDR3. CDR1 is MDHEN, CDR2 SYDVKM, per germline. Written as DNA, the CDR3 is TGTGCCACCCTGGAGGGAGTGAACACCGGGGAGCTGTTTTTT. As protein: CATLEGVNTGELFF.

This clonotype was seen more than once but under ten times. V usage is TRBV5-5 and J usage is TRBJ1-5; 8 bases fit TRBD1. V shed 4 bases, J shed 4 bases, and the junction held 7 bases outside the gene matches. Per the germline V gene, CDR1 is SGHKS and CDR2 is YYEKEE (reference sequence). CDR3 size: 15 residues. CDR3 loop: CASSLSRTGNQPQHF. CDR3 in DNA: TGTGCCAGCAGCCTGTCGAGGACAGGGAATCAGCCCCAGCATTTT.

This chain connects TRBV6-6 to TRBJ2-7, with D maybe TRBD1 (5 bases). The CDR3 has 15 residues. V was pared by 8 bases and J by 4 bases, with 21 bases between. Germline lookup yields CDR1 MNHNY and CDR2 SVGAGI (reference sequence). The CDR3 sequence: CASGDRTQTGYEQYF. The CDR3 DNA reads TGTGCCAGCGGGGATCGGACACAAACGGGTTACGAGCAGTACTTC.

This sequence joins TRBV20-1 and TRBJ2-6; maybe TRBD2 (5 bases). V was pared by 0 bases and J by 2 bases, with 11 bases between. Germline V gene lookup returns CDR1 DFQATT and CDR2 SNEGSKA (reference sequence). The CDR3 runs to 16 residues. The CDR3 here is CSARDRLGAGANVLTF. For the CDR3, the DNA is TGCAGTGCTAGAGATCGGTTGGGAGCTGGGGCCAACGTCCTGACTTTC.

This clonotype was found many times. CDR3 nucleotide sequence: TGTGCCATCAGTGAGTCCGGGGGATGGAATCAGCCCCAGCATTTT. Protein product: CAISESGGWNQPQHF. This chain connects TRBV10-3 to TRBJ1-5; a weak D match, TRBD1 (5 bases). CDR3 length equals 15 residues. V lost 0 bases and J 4 bases, leaving 10 bases between the germline ends. Germline V lookup: CDR1 ENHRY, CDR2 SYGVKD.

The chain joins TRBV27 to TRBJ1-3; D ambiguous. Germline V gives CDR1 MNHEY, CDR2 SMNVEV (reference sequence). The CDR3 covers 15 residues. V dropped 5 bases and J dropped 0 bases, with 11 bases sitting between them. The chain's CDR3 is CASSPLGNSGNTIYF. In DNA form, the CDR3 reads TGTGCCAGCAGTCCCCTCGGCAACTCTGGAAACACCATATATTTT.